This T cell receptor (beta chain) originates from a study of T cells after yellow fever vaccination. The germline V gene has CDR1 MGHRA and CDR2 YSYEKL. This CDR3 contains 15 residues. The V end was cut by 4 bases, the J end by 6 bases, with 15 bases between. The 5'RACE template-switching step produced TCR cDNA and added a universal primer site and UMIs. TCRdb ran MiXCR on the 5' RACE reads and lists one entry per CDR3 protein. The data hold about 340,000 distinct CDR3 sequences, with approximately 9% observed a single time. This clonotype occurred many times. What it binds is unknown. Study-level findings and limits: Subsequent to the booster, the majority of primary-vaccination clones reappeared (around 96% CD4, 88% CD8). Abundant clonotypes from the bulk population could have been carried over as contaminants into FACS-sorted repertoires. A small share of clonotypes appeared in both CD4 and CD8 compartments.

The sample consisted of PBMCs, taken on the day of the first yellow fever vaccination. The chain joins TRBV4-1 to TRBJ2-2; TRBD1 might be the D (5 bases). This clonotype was sampled from a man younger than 35 who received the YFV17D yellow fever vaccine. CDR3 bases: TGCGCCAGCAGCCCGCGCCCACAGGCCCCCGGGGAGCTGTTTTTT. This codes for CASSPRPQAPGELFF.